The present entry profiles one T cell receptor (beta chain) with its context. The data belong to a study of blood T cell repertoires in COVID-19. The CDR3 is 17 amino acids. Germline trimming cut 4 bases from V and 3 bases from J; bases unmatched to any gene: 7. Germline-derived CDR1 and CDR2 are LGHDT and YNNKEL (reference sequence). As handled by the study authors: Using reference gene primer amplification, nucleated cell counts were estimated. Profiling relied on immunoSEQ multiplex PCR, and the TCRdb table lists in-frame clones only, not all of them. The DNA was the basis for D and trimming; V, J and clone size are from that table. Here the sample spans fewer than 500,000 clones, roughly 89% being singletons.

Specimen: peripheral blood. The genes are TRBV3-1 (or the pseudogene TRBV3-2) and TRBJ2-3; 13 bases map to TRBD2. The clonotype comes from a man younger than 35 with COVID-19, enrolled during active disease. CDR3 in DNA: TGTGCCAGCAGCCGACGGACTAGCGGGAGCTTTACAGATACGCAGTATTTT. Translation gives CASSRRTSGSFTDTQYF.